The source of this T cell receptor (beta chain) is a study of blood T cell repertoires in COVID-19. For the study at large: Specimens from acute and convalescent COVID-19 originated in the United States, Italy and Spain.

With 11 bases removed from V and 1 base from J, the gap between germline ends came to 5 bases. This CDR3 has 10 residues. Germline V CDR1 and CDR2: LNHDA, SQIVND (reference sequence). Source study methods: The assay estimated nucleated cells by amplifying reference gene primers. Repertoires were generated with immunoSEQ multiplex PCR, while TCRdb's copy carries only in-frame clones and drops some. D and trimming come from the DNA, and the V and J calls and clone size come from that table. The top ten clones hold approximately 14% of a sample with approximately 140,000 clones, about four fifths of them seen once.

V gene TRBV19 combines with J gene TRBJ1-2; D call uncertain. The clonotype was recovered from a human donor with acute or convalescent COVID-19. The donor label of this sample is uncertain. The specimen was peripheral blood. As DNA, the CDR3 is TGTGCCGCGGGTAACTATGGCTACACCTTC. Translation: CAAGNYGYTF.